The rows below give T cell receptor beta chains drawn from one sample of a study of blood T cell repertoires in COVID-19. The protocol was immunoSEQ multiplex PCR, while the TCRdb copy is restricted to in-frame clones and leaves out a portion. The sample lists 300,000 to 500,000 clones; 85% to 90% were seen once. The sample was PBMCs or T cells enriched from blood (not recorded which). The receptors originated from a woman in her twenties or thirties with acute COVID-19. Both conserved end residues are part of each CDR3. D genes are given only for firm matches. Rows give clone size only sometimes, using once, few, many, or a class for an expanded clone.

TRBD1 TRBJ2-7 TRBV9 - 15 CASSEGTGGNHEQYF TGTGCCAGCAGCGAGGGGACAGGGGGAAACCACGAGCAGTACTTC
TRBD1 TRBJ2-7 TRBV25-1 - 15 CASSAGQGTIDEQYF TGTGCCAGCAGTGCCGGACAGGGAACAATAGACGAGCAGTACTTC
TRBD1 TRBJ2-3 TRBV27 - 12 CGDRGYTDTQYF TGTGGGGACAGGGGCTACACAGATACGCAGTATTTT
- TRBJ2-5 TRBV9 - 13 CASSGSGKETQYF TGTGCCAGCAGCGGGTCGGGTAAAGAGACCCAGTACTTC
- TRBJ2-7 TRBV30 - 14 CAWTYTSLTYEQYF TGTGCCTGGACCTACACCTCTTTGACTTACGAGCAGTACTTC
TRBD1 TRBJ2-4 TRBV18 - 15 CASSLDRGYQNIQYF TGTGCCAGCTCTCTAGACAGGGGGTATCAAAACATTCAGTACTTC
TRBD1 TRBJ1-1 TRBV5-1 - 14 CASSLPDRIVEAFF TGCGCCAGCAGCTTGCCGGACAGGATTGTTGAAGCTTTCTTT
TRBD2 TRBJ2-3 TRBV10-1 - 13 CARSGRCTDTQYF TGCGCCAGGAGCGGGAGATGCACAGATACGCAGTATTTT
- TRBJ1-6 TRBV5-1 few 14 CASSLRPGDSPLHF TGCGCCAGCAGCTTGCGTCCAGGGGACTCACCCCTCCACTTT
- TRBJ1-1 TRBV5-1 - 15 CASSLVNGGDTEAFF TGCGCCAGCAGCTTGGTCAACGGGGGGGACACTGAAGCTTTCTTT
TRBD2 TRBJ2-3 TRBV5-1 - 16 CASGTSGGKSTDTQYF TGCGCCAGCGGAACTAGCGGGGGAAAGAGCACAGATACGCAGTATTTT
- TRBJ1-1 TRBV27 - 14 CASSRTLGNTEAFF TGTGCCAGCAGTAGAACGCTCGGGAACACTGAAGCTTTCTTT
- TRBJ2-4 TRBV6-5 - 15 CASLVSQTSPRIQYF TGTGCCAGCTTGGTTAGCCAGACTAGTCCTCGGATTCAGTACTTC
TRBD1 TRBJ1-1 TRBV6-5 - 14 CASSSRQGGTEAFF TGTGCCAGCAGTTCCAGACAGGGAGGCACTGAAGCTTTCTTT
- TRBJ2-7 TRBV7-9 - 14 CASSVTGIPHEQYF TGTGCCAGCAGCGTTACGGGGATTCCCCACGAGCAGTACTTC
TRBD1 TRBJ2-7 TRBV25-1 - 13 CASSTGYTYEQYF TGTGCCAGCTCGACAGGGTACACCTACGAGCAGTACTTC
TRBD1 TRBJ1-2 TRBV27 - 14 CASSLDRGNYGYTF TGTGCCAGCAGTTTAGACAGGGGCAACTATGGCTACACCTTC
- TRBJ1-2 TRBV15 - 12 CATGRGGAGYTF TGTGCCACTGGCCGGGGGGGCGCGGGCTACACCTTC
- TRBJ1-1 TRBV5-1 - 13 CASGGGGNTEAFF TGCGCCAGCGGGGGCGGGGGAAACACTGAAGCTTTCTTT
TRBD1 TRBJ1-4 TRBV12-5 - 16 CASGLGGTGGSEKLFF TGTGCTAGTGGTCTTGGTGGGACAGGGGGGAGTGAAAAACTGTTTTTT
- TRBJ1-1 TRBV4-1 once 17 CASSQEGEGWMNTEAFF TGCGCCAGCAGCCAAGAAGGAGAGGGTTGGATGAACACTGAAGCTTTCTTT
- TRBJ1-2 TRBV14 - 17 CASSQNRSPPGVNGYTF TGTGCCAGCAGCCAAAATAGATCGCCCCCGGGGGTAAATGGCTACACCTTC
TRBD1 TRBJ1-2 TRBV7-9 - 16 CASSSRDRSLMFGYTF TGTGCCAGCAGCTCCCGGGACAGGTCCCTTATGTTCGGCTACACCTTC
- TRBJ1-1 TRBV5-1 - 19 CASNNRQWTKLIGNTEAFF TGCGCCAGCAATAATCGCCAATGGACAAAACTAATTGGGAACACTGAAGCTTTCTTT
- TRBJ1-3 TRBV5-5 - 13 CASSPRDGNTIYF TGTGCCAGCAGCCCACGGGATGGAAACACCATATATTTT
- TRBJ1-2 TRBV3-1/TRBV3-2 - 15 CASSLRTAPNYGYTF TGTGCCAGCAGCCTGCGGACAGCTCCTAACTATGGCTACACCTTC
- TRBJ2-7 TRBV7-3 - 13 CASSQLKETEQYF TGTGCCAGCAGCCAACTAAAGGAGACCGAGCAGTACTTC
- TRBJ2-7 TRBV4-2 - 14 CASSQEIQRSGQYF TGTGCCAGCAGCCAAGAAATTCAGCGCTCCGGGCAGTACTTC
- TRBJ1-4 TRBV4-3 - 16 CASSQETTAFNEKLFF TGCGCCAGCAGCCAAGAGACGACAGCCTTTAATGAAAAACTGTTTTTT
- TRBJ2-2 TRBV14 - 14 CASRLDYDTGELFF TGTGCCAGCAGACTCGACTACGACACCGGGGAGCTGTTTTTT
TRBD1 TRBJ2-2 TRBV24-1 - 15 CATSDWDRDTGELFF TGTGCCACCAGTGATTGGGACAGGGACACCGGGGAGCTGTTTTTT
TRBD1 TRBJ1-1 TRBV18 - 14 CASSLFRQGREAFF TGTGCCAGCTCACTCTTTCGACAGGGGCGTGAAGCTTTCTTT
- TRBJ1-6 TRBV19 - 16 CASSLQGSSYNSPLHF TGTGCCAGTAGCCTGCAGGGGAGCTCCTATAATTCACCCCTCCACTTT
TRBD1 TRBJ1-2 TRBV3-1/TRBV3-2 few 15 CASSHFRGTGVGYTF TGTGCCAGCAGCCATTTTCGGGGGACAGGGGTTGGCTACACCTTC
- TRBJ2-7 TRBV9 - 14 CASSVGTEAYEQYF TGTGCCAGCAGCGTAGGGACAGAAGCCTACGAGCAGTACTTC
TRBD1 TRBJ1-6 TRBV2 - 16 CASRAPLTGGDSPLHF TGTGCCAGCAGGGCTCCCTTGACAGGGGGCGATTCACCCCTCCACTTT
TRBD2 TRBJ2-1 TRBV3-1/TRBV3-2 - 15 CASSQQTSGVIEQFF TGTGCCAGCAGCCAACAGACTAGCGGGGTGATTGAGCAGTTCTTC
- TRBJ2-7 TRBV7-6 - 13 CASSPPDSQGQYF TGTGCCAGCAGCCCCCCGGACAGCCAGGGGCAGTACTTC
- TRBJ1-1 TRBV9 - 15 CASSVARGMNTEAFF TGTGCCAGCAGCGTAGCTCGCGGTATGAACACTGAAGCTTTCTTT
- TRBJ1-4 TRBV20-1 - 11 CSARGAEKLFF TGCAGTGCTAGAGGGGCTGAAAAACTGTTTTTT
- TRBJ1-5 TRBV11-2 - 14 CASSLDRGSQPQHF TGTGCCAGCAGCTTAGATAGGGGTTCTCAGCCCCAGCATTTT
- TRBJ1-5 TRBV2 - 12 CASSNNNQPQHF TGTGCCAGCAGTAACAATAATCAGCCCCAGCATTTT
- TRBJ1-1 TRBV5-4 - 15 CASSLAPSLNTEAFF TGTGCCAGCAGCTTGGCCCCCTCTTTAAACACTGAAGCTTTCTTT